This T cell receptor (beta chain) came from a study of T cell responses to AZD1222 COVID-19 vaccine. The wider study: Samples with a second dose at about 4 or about 12 weeks were pooled together. Study outcomes and limitations: Of spike-specific TCRs, nearly half reportedly target regions left unmutated in variants. Repertoires in all cases were sampled only once the peak T cell response had passed. White British ancestry dominated among donors, who included more females, and clonal diversity was possibly underestimated.

On this clone: What it binds is not known.

The repertoire was sequenced with immunoSEQ multiplex PCR; TCRdb's copy has only in-frame clones and lacks some. The sample contains 55,000 to 75,000 clones, 85% of which appear only once. This CDR3 comprises 13 residues. Trimming pared 8 bases from V and 2 bases from J, leaving 9 bases between. Germline CDR1 LGHDT, CDR2 YNNKEL (reference sequence). Source: peripheral blood, taken on day 0 of AZD1222 vaccination. This receptor was identified in an adult in good health. This rearrangement joins TRBV3-1 (or the pseudogene TRBV3-2) to TRBJ1-4, with a possible D match to TRBD1 (5 bases). CDR3 coding DNA: TGTGCCAGCGGGGGGTGGACTAATGAAAAACTGTTTTTT. As protein: CASGGWTNEKLFF.